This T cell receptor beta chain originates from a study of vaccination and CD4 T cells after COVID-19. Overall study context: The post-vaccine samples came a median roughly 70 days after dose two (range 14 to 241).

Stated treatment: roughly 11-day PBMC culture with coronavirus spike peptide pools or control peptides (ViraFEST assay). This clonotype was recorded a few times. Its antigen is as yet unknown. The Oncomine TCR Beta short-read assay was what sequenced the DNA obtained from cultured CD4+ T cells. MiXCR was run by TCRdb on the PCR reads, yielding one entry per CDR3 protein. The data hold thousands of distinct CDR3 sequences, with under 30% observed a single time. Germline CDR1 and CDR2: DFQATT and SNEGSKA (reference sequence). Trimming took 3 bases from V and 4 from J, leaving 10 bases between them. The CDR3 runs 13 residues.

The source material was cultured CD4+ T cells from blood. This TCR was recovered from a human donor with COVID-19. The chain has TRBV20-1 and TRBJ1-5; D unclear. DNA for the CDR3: TGCAGTGCTAGGGGTTGGGGAAATCAGCCCCAGCATTTT. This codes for CSARGWGNQPQHF.